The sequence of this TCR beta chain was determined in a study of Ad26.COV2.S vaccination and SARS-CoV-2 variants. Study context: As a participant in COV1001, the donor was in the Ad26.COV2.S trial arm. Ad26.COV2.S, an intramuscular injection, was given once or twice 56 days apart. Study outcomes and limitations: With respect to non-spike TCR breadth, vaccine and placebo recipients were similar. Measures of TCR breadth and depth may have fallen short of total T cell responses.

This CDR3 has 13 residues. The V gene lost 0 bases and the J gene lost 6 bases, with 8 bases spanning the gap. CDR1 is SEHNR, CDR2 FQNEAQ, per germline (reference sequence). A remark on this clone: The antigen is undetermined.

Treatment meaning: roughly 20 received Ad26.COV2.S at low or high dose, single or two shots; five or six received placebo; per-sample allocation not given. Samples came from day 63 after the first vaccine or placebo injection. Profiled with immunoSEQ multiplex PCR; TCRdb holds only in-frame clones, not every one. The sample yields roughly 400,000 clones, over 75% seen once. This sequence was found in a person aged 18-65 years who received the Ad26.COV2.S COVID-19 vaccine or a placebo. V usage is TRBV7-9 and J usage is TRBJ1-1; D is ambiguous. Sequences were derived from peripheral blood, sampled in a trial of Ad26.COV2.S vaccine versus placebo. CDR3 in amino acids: CASSLANGAEAFF. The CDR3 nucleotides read TGTGCCAGCAGCTTAGCCAACGGAGCTGAAGCTTTCTTT.